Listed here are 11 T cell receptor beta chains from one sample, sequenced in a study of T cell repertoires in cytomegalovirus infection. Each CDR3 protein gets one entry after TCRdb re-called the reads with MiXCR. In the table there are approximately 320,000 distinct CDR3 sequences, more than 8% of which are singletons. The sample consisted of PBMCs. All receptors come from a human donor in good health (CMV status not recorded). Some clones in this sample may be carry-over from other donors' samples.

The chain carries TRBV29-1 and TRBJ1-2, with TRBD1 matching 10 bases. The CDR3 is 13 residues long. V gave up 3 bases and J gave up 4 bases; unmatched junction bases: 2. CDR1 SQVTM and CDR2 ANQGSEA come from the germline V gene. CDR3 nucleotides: TGCAGCGTTGATGACAGGGGGCTCTATGGCTACACCTTC. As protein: CSVDDRGLYGYTF.

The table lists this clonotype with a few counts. CDR3 sequence reads: CASSPVQGLGNTIYF. The CDR3 region has the DNA TGTGCCAGCAGCCCGGTACAGGGGCTCGGAAACACCATATATTTT. The chain uses TRBV12-3 or TRBV12-4 and TRBJ1-3; 7 bases fit TRBD1. The CDR3 loop spans 15 amino acids. V lost 6 bases, J lost 4 bases, and 9 bases stayed unmatched.

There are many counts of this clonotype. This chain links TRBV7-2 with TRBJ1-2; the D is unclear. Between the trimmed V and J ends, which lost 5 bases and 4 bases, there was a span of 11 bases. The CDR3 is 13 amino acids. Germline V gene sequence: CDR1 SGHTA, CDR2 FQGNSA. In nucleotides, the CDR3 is TGTGCCAGCAGCACCAAACTTCTCTATGGCTACACCTTC. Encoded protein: CASSTKLLYGYTF. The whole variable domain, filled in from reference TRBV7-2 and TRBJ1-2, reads GAGVSQSPSNKVTEKGKDVELRCDPISGHTALYWYRQSLGQGLEFLIYFQGNSAPDKSGLPSDRFSAERTGGSVSTLTIQRTQQEDSAVYLCASSTKLLYGYTFGSGTRLTVV.

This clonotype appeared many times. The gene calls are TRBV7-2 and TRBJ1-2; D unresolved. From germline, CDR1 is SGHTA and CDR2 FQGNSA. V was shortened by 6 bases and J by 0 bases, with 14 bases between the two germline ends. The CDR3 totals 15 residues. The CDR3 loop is CASSRANPTNYGYTF. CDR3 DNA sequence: TGTGCCAGCAGTCGGGCAAACCCCACTAACTATGGCTACACCTTC. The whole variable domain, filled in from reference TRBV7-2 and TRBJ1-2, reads GAGVSQSPSNKVTEKGKDVELRCDPISGHTALYWYRQSLGQGLEFLIYFQGNSAPDKSGLPSDRFSAERTGGSVSTLTIQRTQQEDSAVYLCASSRANPTNYGYTFGSGTRLTVV.

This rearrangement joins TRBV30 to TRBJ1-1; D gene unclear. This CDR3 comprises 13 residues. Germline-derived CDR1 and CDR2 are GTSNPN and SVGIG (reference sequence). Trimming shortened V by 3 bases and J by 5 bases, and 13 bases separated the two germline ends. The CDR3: CAWRYPSGTEAFF. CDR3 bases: TGTGCCTGGAGATATCCCTCTGGAACTGAAGCTTTCTTT.

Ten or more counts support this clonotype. CDR3 region: CASGGPPQLEQYF. The CDR3 DNA is TGTGCCAGCGGTGGGCCCCCACAGCTCGAGCAGTACTTC. The chain combines TRBV7-9 with TRBJ2-7; D gene unclear. The germline V gene has CDR1 SEHNR and CDR2 FQNEAQ (reference sequence). Trimming removed 8 bases at V and 6 bases at J, with 17 bases between. The length of the CDR3 is 13 residues.

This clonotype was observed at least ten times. Here the CDR3 DNA reads TGTGCCAGCAGCTCCTACCGGACTCCGCTCGAGCAGTACTTC. Translated: CASSSYRTPLEQYF. This chain uses TRBV7-2 with TRBJ2-7; tentative D call: TRBD2 (5 bases). CDR1 and CDR2 (germline): SGHTA, FQGNSA. Trimming removed 4 bases from V and 6 bases from J, with 16 bases in between. The CDR3 runs 14 residues.

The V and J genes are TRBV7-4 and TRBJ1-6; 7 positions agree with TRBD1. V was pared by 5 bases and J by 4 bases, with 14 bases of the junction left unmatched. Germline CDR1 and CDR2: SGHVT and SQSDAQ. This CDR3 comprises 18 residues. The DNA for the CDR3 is TGTGCCAGCAGCCTAAAACAGGGGAAAGTATCGTATAATTCACCCCTCCACTTT. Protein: CASSLKQGKVSYNSPLHF.

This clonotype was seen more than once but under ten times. CDR3 nucleotide sequence: TGTGCCAGCAGCCCGCAGAGAGCGTATTCACCCCTCCACTTT. Its protein is CASSPQRAYSPLHF. The chain carries TRBV25-1 and TRBJ1-6; D call uncertain. The CDR3 is made up of 14 amino acids. The V gene's germline CDR1 is MGHDK and CDR2 SYGVNS. Deletions cut 6 bases from V and 8 bases from J, with 14 bases between.

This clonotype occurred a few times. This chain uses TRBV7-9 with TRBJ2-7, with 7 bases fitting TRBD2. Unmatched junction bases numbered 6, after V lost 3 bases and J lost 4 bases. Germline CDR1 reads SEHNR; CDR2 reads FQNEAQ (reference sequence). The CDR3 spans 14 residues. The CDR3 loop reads CASSFPSGGYEQYF. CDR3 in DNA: TGTGCCAGCAGCTTCCCTAGCGGAGGATACGAGCAGTACTTC.

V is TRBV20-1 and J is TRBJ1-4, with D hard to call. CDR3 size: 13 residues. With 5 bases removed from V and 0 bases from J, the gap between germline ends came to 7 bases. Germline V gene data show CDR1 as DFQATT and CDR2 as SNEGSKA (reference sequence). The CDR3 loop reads CSAAISTNEKLFF. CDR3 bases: TGCAGTGCTGCCATTTCAACTAATGAAAAACTGTTTTTT.